Below, 19 T cell receptor beta chains from the same sample are listed, as sequenced in a study of regulatory T cells in long-lasting Graves disease. The time point was: persistent/refractory GD, antithyroid drugs over 5 years with positive TRAb. From PBMCs, RNA was extracted and then used to make the TCR library. HTBI primers from iRepertoire and Arm-PCR of CDR3 regions yielded the TCR beta libraries. MiXCR, run by TCRdb on the multiplex PCR reads, gives a single entry per CDR3 protein. The table records around 460,000 distinct CDR3 sequences, about 20% of them present only once. The specimen was peripheral blood mononuclear cells (PBMCs), collected when the disease was refractory, from a patient treated with antithyroid drugs. The receptors stem from a female donor with Graves disease.

About this clonotype: At one boundary the junction diverges from the germline segment, which might be a read error. This chain links TRBV19 with TRBJ2-5; D possibly matches TRBD1 or TRBD2 (5 bases each). Germline-derived CDR1 and CDR2 are LNHDA and SQIVND (reference sequence). This CDR3 comprises 16 residues. CDR3 amino acids: CASSITGTDDQETQYF. CDR3 DNA sequence: TGTGCCAGTAGTATTACTGGGACGGACGACCAGGAGACCCAGTACTTC. The entire variable domain, with the rest obtained from reference TRBV19 and TRBJ2-5, is as follows: DGGITQSPKYLFRKEGQNVTLSCEQNLNHDAMYWYRQDPGQGLRLIYYSQIVNDFQKGDIAEGYSVSREKKESFPLTVTSAQKNPTAFYLCASSITGTDDQETQYFGPGTRLLVL.

This clonotype was counted only a few times. The rearrangement uses TRBV28 and TRBJ2-7, with 8 positions matching TRBD2. This CDR3 contains 14 residues. Germline values: CDR1 MDHEN, CDR2 SYDVKM. Trimming cost V 9 bases and J 3 bases; bases outside gene matches: 10. In nucleotides, the CDR3 is TGTGCCAGTGCCCCGCGGGGGGTCTACTACGAGCAGTACTTC. It yields the protein CASAPRGVYYEQYF.

This clonotype was detected ten times or more. This sequence joins TRBV11-2 and TRBJ2-5, with D maybe TRBD1 (6 bases). The CDR3 covers 16 residues. V lost 1 base and J lost 0, with 12 bases in between. From germline, CDR1 is SGHAT and CDR2 FQNNGV. DNA of the CDR3: TGTGCCAGCAGCTTAGTATCTACAGGGAACCAAGAGACCCAGTACTTC. It encodes CASSLVSTGNQETQYF. The entire variable domain, with the rest obtained from reference TRBV11-2 and TRBJ2-5, is as follows: EAGVAQSPRYKIIEKRQSVAFWCNPISGHATLYWYQQILGQGPKLLIQFQNNGVVDDSQLPKDRFSAERLKGVDSTLKIQPAKLEDSAVYLCASSLVSTGNQETQYFGPGTRLLVL.

With regard to this clonotype: Given a much more abundant clone one base away, this may be a read error. This is likely a read error, given that the CDR3 carries no conserved phenylalanine or tryptophan at its end. The CDR3, as DNA: TGTGCCAGCAGCTCCCCGAGTCGGAGGGGGAGTACCTACGAGCAGTACCTC. It specifies CASSSPSRRGSTYEQYL. This sequence joins TRBV28 and TRBJ2-7; the D call may be TRBD1 or TRBD2 (6 bases each). Germline lookup yields CDR1 MDHEN and CDR2 SYDVKM. Trimming cost V 6 bases and J 2 bases, with 23 bases left between them. There are 17 residues in the CDR3.

In its sample, this clonotype was seen many times. The chain is built from TRBV7-2 and TRBJ2-7; possibly TRBD2 for D (6 bases). This CDR3 contains 14 residues. The germline V and J ends were trimmed by 1 base and 3 bases, with 10 bases remaining between them. Germline values: CDR1 SGHTA, CDR2 FQGNSA. CDR3 amino acids: CASSLERRDYEQYF. CDR3 nucleotide sequence: TGTGCCAGCAGCTTAGAAAGGCGGGACTACGAGCAGTACTTC.

The genes are TRBV29-1 and TRBJ2-3; 7 positions match TRBD2. This CDR3 is built from 14 residues. Germline CDR1 SQVTM, CDR2 ANQGSEA. V dropped 6 bases and J dropped 5; count of bases not matched to a gene: 11. CDR3 nucleotides: TGCAGCGTCCCGGCCAGCGGGATAGGAGATACGCAGTATTTT. It is translated as CSVPASGIGDTQYF.

This clonotype was seen at least ten times. CDR3 DNA: TGCAGTGCTAGAGGGTCATACAACACTGAAGCTTTCTTT. It encodes CSARGSYNTEAFF. V is TRBV20-1 and J is TRBJ1-1, with D hard to call. The V end was cut by 1 base, the J end by 2 bases, with 8 bases between. This CDR3 has 13 residues. Germline V gene data show CDR1 as DFQATT and CDR2 as SNEGSKA (reference sequence).

Ten or more counts support this clonotype. The chain is built from TRBV7-2 and TRBJ2-4; maybe TRBD1 (5 bases). V lost 7 bases, J lost 0 bases, and 13 bases lay in between. Germline V gene data show CDR1 as SGHTA and CDR2 as FQGNSA. The CDR3 is 15 amino acids. This CDR3 reads CASTHDRLAKNIQYF. The CDR3 bases are TGTGCCAGCACCCACGACAGACTAGCCAAAAACATTCAGTACTTC. Looking up the rest from reference TRBV7-2 and TRBJ2-4 gives the full variable domain: GAGVSQSPSNKVTEKGKDVELRCDPISGHTALYWYRQSLGQGLEFLIYFQGNSAPDKSGLPSDRFSAERTGGSVSTLTIQRTQQEDSAVYLCASTHDRLAKNIQYFGAGTRLSVL.

This clonotype occurred many times. The chain couples TRBV3-2 to TRBJ1-2. TRBV3-2 is a recognized pseudogene. The CDR3 length is 14 residues. Here the CDR3 DNA reads TGTGCCAGCAGCCAAGACCAGACGGGGTATGGCTACACCTTC. Protein product: CASSQDQTGYGYTF.

This clonotype was counted a few times. This chain uses TRBV20-1 with TRBJ1-1, with 11 bases lining up with TRBD1. The germline V gene encodes CDR1 DFQATT and CDR2 SNEGSKA (reference sequence). V shed 6 bases and J 3 bases; nucleotides not matched to a gene: 6. The CDR3 is 14 residues long. The CDR3 nucleotides read TGCAGTGCCCTGGGACAGGGGGTTGACACTGAAGCTTTCTTT. It translates to CSALGQGVDTEAFF.

This clonotype was seen once. The gene calls are TRBV28 and TRBJ2-1; 16 positions match TRBD2. Germline V gives CDR1 MDHEN, CDR2 SYDVKM. V was pared by 4 bases and J by 6 bases, with 9 bases of the junction left unmatched. The length of the CDR3 is 18 residues. Here the CDR3 reads CASSSGTSGRASGNEQFF. In DNA, the CDR3 is TGTGCCAGCAGTTCAGGGACTAGCGGGAGGGCCAGTGGCAATGAGCAGTTCTTC.

This clonotype was counted at least ten times. V usage is TRBV6-1 and J usage is TRBJ1-2; D remains unclear. Trimming pared 7 bases from V and 4 bases from J, leaving 10 bases between. The CDR3 extends over 12 amino acids. CDR1 MNHNS and CDR2 SASEGT come from the germline V gene. CDR3 nucleotide sequence: TGTGCCAGCACCTCGGAACTCTATGGCTACACCTTC. Protein product: CASTSELYGYTF.

This clonotype has a handful of counts. The chain uses TRBV20-1 and TRBJ2-7, with D unclear. CDR1 and CDR2 (germline): DFQATT, SNEGSKA (reference sequence). The V and J ends lost 5 bases and 6 bases respectively, with 23 bases between them. The CDR3 covers 15 residues. CDR3 sequence: CSAPPGLTPDREQYF. The DNA of the CDR3 is TGCAGTGCTCCTCCGGGCCTCACTCCCGACCGCGAGCAGTACTTC.

This clonotype was recorded at least ten times. V and J are TRBV6-5 and TRBJ1-1; D unresolved. This CDR3 region has 13 residues. Looked up from germline, CDR1 is MNHEY and CDR2 is SVGAGI. V shed 2 bases and J shed 1 base, with 5 bases lying between them. The CDR3 sequence: CASSYLPNTEAFF. Here the CDR3 DNA reads TGTGCCAGCAGTTACCTGCCGAACACTGAAGCTTTCTTT.

The V and J genes are TRBV29-1 and TRBJ2-7; 7 nucleotides agree with TRBD1. The V gene end was trimmed by 7 bases and the J gene end by 3 bases; junction bases not matched to a gene: 6. From germline, CDR1 is SQVTM and CDR2 ANQGSEA. The CDR3 is 12 amino acids. The DNA of the CDR3 is TGCAGCGCCAGGGGACAGAACTACGAGCAGTACTTC. Its translation: CSARGQNYEQYF.

This clonotype was recorded at least ten times. This CDR3 is CASSPLGQGGTEAFF. For the CDR3, the DNA is TGTGCCAGCAGTCCACTGGGACAGGGAGGCACTGAAGCTTTCTTT. The rearrangement links TRBV28 to TRBJ1-1; 9 bases align to TRBD1. Per the germline V gene, CDR1 is MDHEN and CDR2 is SYDVKM. The CDR3 consists of 15 residues. V dropped 5 bases and J dropped 4; count of bases not matched to a gene: 8.

With regard to this clonotype: A much larger clone sits a single nucleotide away, making a read error possible. The genes are TRBV6-1 and TRBJ2-5, with a weak D call TRBD2 (6 bases). Per the germline V gene, CDR1 is MNHNS and CDR2 is SASEGT. This CDR3 contains 16 residues. CDR3 in DNA: TGTGCCAGCAGCCCTTTATTCTCCGGGGGAAAAGAGGCCCAGTACTTC. Amino acids: CASSPLFSGGKEAQYF.

The genes are TRBV6-1 and TRBJ1-6; no definite D call. Per germline, CDR1 MNHNS and CDR2 SASEGT. The CDR3 is 14 residues long. V lost 7 bases and J lost 5, with 12 bases in between. The DNA for the CDR3 is TGTGCCAGCAATCGTCCCCGAGATAATTCACCCCTCCACTTT. Its protein is CASNRPRDNSPLHF.

This clonotype has a single count. The chain couples TRBV4-1 to TRBJ1-5; tentative D call: TRBD1 (6 bases). Trimming removed 2 bases from V and 1 base from J, with 15 bases in between. The CDR3 sequence is 17 residues long. Germline values: CDR1 MGHRA, CDR2 YSYEKL. The CDR3 is CASSQPLGQGSNQPQHF. For the CDR3, the DNA is TGCGCCAGCAGCCAACCCTTGGGGCAGGGGAGCAATCAGCCCCAGCATTTT.